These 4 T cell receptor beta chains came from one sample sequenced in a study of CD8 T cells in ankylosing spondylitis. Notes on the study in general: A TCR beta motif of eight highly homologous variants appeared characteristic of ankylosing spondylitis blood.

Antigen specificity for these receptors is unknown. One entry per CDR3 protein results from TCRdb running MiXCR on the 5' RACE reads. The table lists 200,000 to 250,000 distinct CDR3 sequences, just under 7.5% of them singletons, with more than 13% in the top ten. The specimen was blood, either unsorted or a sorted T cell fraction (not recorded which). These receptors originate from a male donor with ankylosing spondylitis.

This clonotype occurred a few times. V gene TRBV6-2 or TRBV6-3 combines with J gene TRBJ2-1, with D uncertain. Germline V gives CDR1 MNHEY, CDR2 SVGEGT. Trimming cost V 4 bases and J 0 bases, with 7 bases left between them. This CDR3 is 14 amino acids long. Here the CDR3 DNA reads TGTGCCAGCAGTTTCATCAGCTCCTACAATGAGCAGTTCTTC. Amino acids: CASSFISSYNEQFF.

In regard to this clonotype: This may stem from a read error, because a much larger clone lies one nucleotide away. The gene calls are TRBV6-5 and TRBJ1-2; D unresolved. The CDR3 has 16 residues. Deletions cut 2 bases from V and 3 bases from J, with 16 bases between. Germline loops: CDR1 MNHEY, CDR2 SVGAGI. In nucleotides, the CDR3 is TGTGCCAGCAGTTACATTTTCGGGGAGGTCGACTATGGCTACACCTTC. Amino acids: CASSYIFGEVDYGYTF.

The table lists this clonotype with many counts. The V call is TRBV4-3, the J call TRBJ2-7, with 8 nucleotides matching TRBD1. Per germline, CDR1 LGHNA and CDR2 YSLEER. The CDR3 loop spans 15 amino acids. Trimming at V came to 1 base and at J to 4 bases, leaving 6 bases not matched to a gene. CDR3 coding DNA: TGCGCCAGCAGCCAAGGTTTCGGACAGGGTTACGAGCAGTACTTC. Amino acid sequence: CASSQGFGQGYEQYF.

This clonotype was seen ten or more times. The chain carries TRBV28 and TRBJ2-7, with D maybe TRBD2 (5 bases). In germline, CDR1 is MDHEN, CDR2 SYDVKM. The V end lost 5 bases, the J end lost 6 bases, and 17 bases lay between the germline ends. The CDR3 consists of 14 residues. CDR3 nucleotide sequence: TGTGCCAGCAGTATGAGGAGGAGCAAACCCGAGCAGTACTTC. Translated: CASSMRRSKPEQYF.